One and the same sample provided the 22 T cell receptor beta chains below, sequenced in a study of breast tumors, draining lymph nodes, adjacent tissues. From the multiplex PCR reads, TCRdb called clonotypes with MiXCR, one entry per CDR3 protein. This table has approximately 120,000 distinct CDR3 sequences, 21% appearing once. Samples came from axillary lymph nodes draining the breast cancer. Sequencing used axillary lymph node tissue. These receptors all stem from a female donor with breast cancer. Some clones in this sample may be carry-over from other donors' samples.

Ten or more counts support this clonotype. The chain recombines TRBV10-3 with TRBJ1-2; 8 bases agree with TRBD1. J gave up 4 bases and V 10 bases, and 20 bases lay outside the gene matches. The germline gives CDR1 ENHRY, CDR2 SYGVKD. CDR3 length: 17 amino acids. CDR3 protein: CATWTGSFVRRSYGYTF. The CDR3 nucleotides are TGTGCCACCTGGACAGGGTCGTTTGTTCGTCGTTCCTATGGCTACACCTTC.

Concerning this clonotype itself: A read error may be the cause here, since a much bigger clone is one base away. The CDR3 protein is CASSLAASGNYQQYF. The CDR3 nucleotides are TGTGCCAGCAGTTTGGCGGCTAGCGGTAACTACCAGCAGTACTTC. The chain uses TRBV27 and TRBJ2-7; 7 nucleotides align to TRBD2. The CDR3 is 15 residues long. The germline V gene has CDR1 MNHEY and CDR2 SMNVEV (reference sequence).

This clonotype was recorded at least ten times. This sequence joins TRBV19 and TRBJ1-4, with 8 bases aligning to TRBD1. Looked up from germline, CDR1 is LNHDA and CDR2 is SQIVND (reference sequence). The CDR3 contains 12 residues. Unmatched junction bases numbered 3, after V lost 4 bases and J lost 11 bases. The CDR3 sequence is CASSTRQGKLFF. DNA of the CDR3: TGTGCCAGTAGTACGCGACAGGGGAAACTGTTTTTT.

The CDR3 loop is CASSSKAGTSGSNEQFF. Written as DNA, the CDR3 is TGTGCCAGCAGTTCTAAAGCCGGGACTAGCGGGTCAAATGAGCAGTTCTTC. V and J are TRBV28 and TRBJ2-1; 12 nucleotides align to TRBD2. The CDR3 length is 17 residues. Per germline, CDR1 MDHEN and CDR2 SYDVKM. V lost 4 bases to trimming and J lost 7 bases; unmatched junction nucleotides: 11.

There are many counts of this clonotype. This chain uses TRBV28 with TRBJ2-7, with 15 bases aligning to TRBD2. Germline V CDR1 and CDR2: MDHEN, SYDVKM. The CDR3 totals 17 residues. CDR3 coding DNA: TGTGCGGTTGTCGGGACTAGCGGGAGGAGAGGACAGGACGAGCAGTACTTC. Amino acid sequence: CAVVGTSGRRGQDEQYF. Full variable domain (outside the CDR3, taken from reference TRBV28 and TRBJ2-7): DVKVTQSSRYLVKRTGEKVFLECVQDMDHENMFWYRQDPGLGLRLIYFSYDVKMKEKGDIPEGYSVSREKKERFSLILESASTNQTSMYLCAVVGTSGRRGQDEQYFGPGTRLTVT.

The chain couples TRBV28 to TRBJ1-2; D is uncertain. The CDR3 spans 12 residues. The V and J ends lost 10 bases and 2 bases respectively, with 11 bases between them. CDR1 is MDHEN, CDR2 SYDVKM, per germline. The CDR3, as DNA: TGTGCCACCGGGAGCGAGAACTATGGCTACACCTTC. Translating it yields CATGSENYGYTF.

This clonotype showed up many times. V usage is TRBV4-1 and J usage is TRBJ2-5; 12 positions agree with TRBD2. V shed 0 bases and J 4 bases; nucleotides not matched to a gene: 15. The germline V gene encodes CDR1 MGHRA and CDR2 YSYEKL. The CDR3 runs to 20 residues. The CDR3: CASSQDLMRLAGVGGETQYF. The CDR3 nucleotides read TGCGCCAGCAGCCAAGATTTGATGAGACTAGCGGGAGTAGGAGGAGAGACCCAGTACTTC.

This clonotype was seen repeatedly, ten times or more. The gene calls are TRBV6-4 and TRBJ1-2; 10 bases are a match to TRBD1. The CDR3 is 14 amino acids. Per germline, CDR1 MRHNA and CDR2 SNTAGT. V trimming: 2 bases; J trimming: 8 bases; junction bases outside the gene matches: 5. The CDR3 reads CASSDPGQGPGYTF. The DNA of the CDR3 is TGTGCCAGCAGTGACCCGGGACAGGGGCCCGGCTACACCTTC.

This clonotype has ten or more counts. J is TRBJ1-4 and V is TRBV3-1; unclear D gene. Trimming took 0 bases from V and 0 from J, leaving 11 bases between them. This CDR3 contains 17 residues. CDR1 LGHDT and CDR2 YNNKEL come from the germline V gene (reference sequence). CDR3 region: CASSQELEAATNEKLFF. The DNA for the CDR3 is TGTGCCAGCAGCCAAGAGTTAGAGGCTGCAACTAATGAAAAACTGTTTTTT. Full variable domain (rest looked up from reference TRBV3-1 and TRBJ1-4): DTAVSQTPKYLVTQMGNDKSIKCEQNLGHDTMYWYKQDSKKFLKIMFSYNNKELIINETVPNRFSPKSPDKAHLNLHINSLELGDSAVYFCASSQELEAATNEKLFFGSGTQLSVL.

Of note for this clonotype: A single base separates this from a much larger clone, so it may be a read error. The chain links TRBV27 to TRBJ2-1; no definite D call. This CDR3 is 14 amino acids long. Trimming shortened V by 11 bases and J by 0 bases, and 14 bases separated the two germline ends. CDR1 MNHEY and CDR2 SMNVEV come from the germline V gene (reference sequence). The CDR3: CAGKAQNSYNEQFF. For the CDR3, the DNA is TGTGCCGGCAAGGCGCAAAACTCCTACAATGAGCAGTTCTTC.

The rearrangement uses TRBV28 and TRBJ2-1; 13 bases line up with TRBD2. Germline loops: CDR1 MDHEN, CDR2 SYDVKM. The CDR3 sequence is 16 residues long. V shed 5 bases, J shed 7 bases, and the junction held 8 bases outside the gene matches. CDR3 nucleotide sequence: TGTGCCAGCAGTCTCTGGACTAGCGGGAGTAAAAATGAGCAGTTCTTC. This sequence encodes CASSLWTSGSKNEQFF.

This clonotype was counted many times. The junction departs from germline at one end; a sequencing error may be responsible. V usage is TRBV6-6 and J usage is TRBJ1-6, with 8 positions matching TRBD1. Germline CDR1 reads MNHNY; CDR2 reads SVGAGI (reference sequence). The CDR3 has 14 residues. The CDR3 nucleotides read TGTGCCAGCAGTTCCGGGGACAGGACCCCGCGGGATTCTTTT. Translated, it gives CASSSGDRTPRDSF.

This clonotype was seen repeatedly, ten times or more. CDR3 protein: CASSLWLREGSTDTQYF. The CDR3 nucleotides are TGTGCCAGCAGCTTATGGTTGCGGGAGGGCAGCACAGATACGCAGTATTTT. The J gene is TRBJ2-3, the V gene TRBV11-2; 9 bases fit TRBD2. Trimming took 2 bases from V and 0 from J; bases not matched to a gene: 6. The CDR3 has 17 amino acids. Germline CDR1 SGHAT, CDR2 FQNNGV.

On this clonotype: With a much larger clone just one base away, this may be a read error. The V call is TRBV5-1, the J call TRBJ2-1, with D unresolved. From germline, CDR1 is SGHRS and CDR2 YFSETQ. V gave up 3 bases and J gave up 0 bases, with 13 bases separating them. The CDR3 runs 16 residues. The CDR3 protein is CASSYLKGSSYNEQFF. As DNA, the CDR3 is TGCGCCAGCAGCTACCTCAAGGGAAGCTCCTACAATGAGCAGTTCTTC.

This clonotype was detected many times. This rearrangement joins TRBV19 to TRBJ2-7; TRBD1 might be the D (6 bases). Germline CDR1 LNHDA, CDR2 SQIVND (reference sequence). CDR3 length: 15 residues. V was clipped by 5 bases and J by 3 bases, with 17 bases between them. CDR3 sequence: CASSLIDRGGYEQYF. The DNA of the CDR3 is TGTGCCAGTAGTCTCATCGACAGAGGGGGCTACGAGCAGTACTTC.

This clonotype was observed many times. The chain joins TRBV20-1 to TRBJ1-6; D is unclear. Trimming took off 4 bases at V and 10 bases at J, with 17 bases between the two ends. The CDR3 runs 14 residues. CDR1 and CDR2 from the germline V gene are DFQATT and SNEGSKA (reference sequence). The CDR3 nucleotides read TGCAGTGCTACCCTCCGGCAGCCACCCTCACCCCTCCACTTT. This gives the protein CSATLRQPPSPLHF.

In the case of this clonotype: This may be a read error, as it is one base from a much larger clone. The chain is built from TRBV2 and TRBJ2-5; perhaps TRBD2 as D (5 bases). Germline V gene data show CDR1 as SNHLY and CDR2 as FYNNEI. V lost 1 base and J 5 bases, leaving 14 bases between the germline ends. This CDR3 comprises 15 residues. The CDR3 coding sequence is TGTGCCAGCAGTGAAGATGTAGAGAGAGGGGAGACCCAGTACTTC. Encoded protein: CASSEDVERGETQYF.

This clonotype came up many times. This rearrangement joins TRBV7-9 to TRBJ2-7; TRBD2 agrees at 8 bases. The V and J ends lost 6 bases and 2 bases, in that order; junction bases with no gene match: 9. Germline loops: CDR1 SEHNR, CDR2 FQNEAQ (reference sequence). The CDR3 contains 15 residues. The CDR3 sequence: CASSLVKRGPYEQYF. CDR3 nucleotide sequence: TGTGCCAGCAGTCTAGTGAAGCGGGGGCCCTACGAGCAGTACTTC.

This clonotype was seen repeatedly, ten times or more. This chain links TRBV29-1 with TRBJ1-2; 9 bases map to TRBD1. The CDR3 consists of 15 residues. Germline lookup yields CDR1 SQVTM and CDR2 ANQGSEA. V lost 4 bases, J lost 8 bases, and 14 bases stayed unmatched. CDR3 nucleotides: TGCAGCGTTGTCACCGGGACAGGGCCTTATATGGGCTACACCTTC. Translated, it gives CSVVTGTGPYMGYTF.

Turning to this clonotype: A much larger clone is a single base away; this may be a read error. The chain is built from TRBV4-1 and TRBJ2-1; 12 nucleotides line up with TRBD2. This CDR3 is built from 15 residues. With 4 bases clipped from V and 10 bases from J, the junction kept 8 bases outside the gene matches. Germline V CDR1 and CDR2: MGHRA, YSYEKL. The CDR3 sequence: CASSRPSGRAPEQFF. Written as DNA, the CDR3 is TGCGCCAGCAGCCGCCCTAGCGGGAGGGCCCCCGAGCAGTTCTTC.

This clonotype was seen at least ten times. The chain is built from TRBV20-1 and TRBJ2-7; possible D gene TRBD2, 6 bases. This CDR3 contains 15 residues. From germline, CDR1 is DFQATT and CDR2 SNEGSKA (reference sequence). V was pared by 1 base and J by 5 bases, with 18 bases between. In DNA, the CDR3 is TGCAGTGCTAGAGTCCTTTTGGGGGGAAACGACGAGCAGTACTTC. It is translated as CSARVLLGGNDEQYF.

Ten or more counts support this clonotype. The chain joins TRBV4-1 to TRBJ2-7; D unclear. Germline values: CDR1 MGHRA, CDR2 YSYEKL. Trimming cost V 1 base and J 7 bases, with 11 bases left between them. The CDR3 is 13 residues long. CDR3 nucleotide sequence: TGCGCCAGCAGCCAAGCATCGGTCGAAGAGCAGTACTTC. Translated: CASSQASVEEQYF.